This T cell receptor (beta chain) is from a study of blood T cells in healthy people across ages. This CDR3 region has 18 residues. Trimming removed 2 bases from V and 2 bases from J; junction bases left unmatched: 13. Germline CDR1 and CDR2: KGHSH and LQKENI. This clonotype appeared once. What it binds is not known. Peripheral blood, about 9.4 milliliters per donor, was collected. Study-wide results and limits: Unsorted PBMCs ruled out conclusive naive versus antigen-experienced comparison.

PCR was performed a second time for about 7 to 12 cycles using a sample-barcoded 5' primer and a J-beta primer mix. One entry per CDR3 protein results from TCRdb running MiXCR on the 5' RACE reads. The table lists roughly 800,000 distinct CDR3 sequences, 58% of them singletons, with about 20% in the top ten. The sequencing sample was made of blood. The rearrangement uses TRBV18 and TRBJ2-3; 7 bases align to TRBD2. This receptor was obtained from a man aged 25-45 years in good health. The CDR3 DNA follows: TGTGCCAGCTCACCAGTGGGCGTGTGGCTAGCGGACACAGATACGCAGTATTTT. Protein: CASSPVGVWLADTDTQYF. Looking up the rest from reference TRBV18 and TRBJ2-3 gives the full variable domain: NAGVMQNPRHLVRRRGQEARLRCSPMKGHSHVYWYRQLPEEGLKFMVYLQKENIIDESGMPKERFSAEFPKEGPSILRIQQVVRGDSAAYFCASSPVGVWLADTDTQYFGPGTRLTVL.